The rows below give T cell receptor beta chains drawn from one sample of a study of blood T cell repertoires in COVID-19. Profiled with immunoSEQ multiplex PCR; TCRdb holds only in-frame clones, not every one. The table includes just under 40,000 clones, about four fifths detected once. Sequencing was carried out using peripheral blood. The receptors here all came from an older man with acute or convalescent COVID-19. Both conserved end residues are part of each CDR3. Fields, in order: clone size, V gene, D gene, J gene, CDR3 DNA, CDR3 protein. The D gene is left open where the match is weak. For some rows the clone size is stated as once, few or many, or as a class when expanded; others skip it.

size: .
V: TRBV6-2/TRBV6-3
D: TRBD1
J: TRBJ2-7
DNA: TGTGCCAGCAGTCCCCTGACAGGGAGCTCCTACGAGCAGTACTTC
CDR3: CASSPLTGSSYEQYF

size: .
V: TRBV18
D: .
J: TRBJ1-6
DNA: TGTGCCAGCTCAGGCGGATACAATAATTCACCCCTCCACTTT
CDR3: CASSGGYNNSPLHF

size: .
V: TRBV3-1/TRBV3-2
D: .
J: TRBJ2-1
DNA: TGTGCCAGCAGCCAAGTCTTGTGGGAGTCCTACAATGAGCAGTTCTTC
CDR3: CASSQVLWESYNEQFF

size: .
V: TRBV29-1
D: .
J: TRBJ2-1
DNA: TGCAGCGTTGAAGAGCAGGGGCCTCAGTTCTTC
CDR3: CSVEEQGPQFF

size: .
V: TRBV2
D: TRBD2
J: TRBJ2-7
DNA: TGTGCCAGCAGTGAATGGTCGGGAGGGCCGTACGAGCAGTACTTC
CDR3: CASSEWSGGPYEQYF

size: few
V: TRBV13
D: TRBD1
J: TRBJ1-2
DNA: TGTGCCAGCAGCTTAGACCGGGACAGGGGGCCTGACTATGGCTACACCTTC
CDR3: CASSLDRDRGPDYGYTF

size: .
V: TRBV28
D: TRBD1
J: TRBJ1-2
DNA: TGTGCCAGCAGTCCCTCCGGGACAGCCGTCTATGGCTACACCTTC
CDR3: CASSPSGTAVYGYTF

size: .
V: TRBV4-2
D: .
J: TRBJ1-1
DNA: TGTGCCAGCAGCCCCGGACAATACATGAACACTGAAGCTTTCTTT
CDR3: CASSPGQYMNTEAFF

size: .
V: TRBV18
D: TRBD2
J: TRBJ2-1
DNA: TGTGCCAGCTCACCATTCTCGGGAGCGGGAGGTCAGGGTGAGCAGTTCTTC
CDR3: CASSPFSGAGGQGEQFF

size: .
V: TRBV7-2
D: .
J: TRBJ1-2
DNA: TGTGCCAGCAGCTTAGTGTATTTCGGGGGGCTTGGCTACACCTTC
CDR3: CASSLVYFGGLGYTF

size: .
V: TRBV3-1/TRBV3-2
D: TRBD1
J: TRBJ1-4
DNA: TGTGCCAGCAGACGAGGACAGGGAGCTGTAGGAGAAAAACTGTTTTTT
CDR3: CASRRGQGAVGEKLFF

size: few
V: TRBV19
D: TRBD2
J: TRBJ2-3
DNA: TGTGCCAGTAGTATACGGAGCGGGAGGGCCCTCGGAGCAGATACGCAGTATTTT
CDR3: CASSIRSGRALGADTQYF

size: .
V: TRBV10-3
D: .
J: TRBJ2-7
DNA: TGTGCCATCAGCCCTGGGACTTCCACCCGATCCTACGAGCAGTACTTC
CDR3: CAISPGTSTRSYEQYF

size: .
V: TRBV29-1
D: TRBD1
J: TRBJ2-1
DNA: TGCAGCGTTGACTGGACAGGGTATAATGAGCAGTTCTTC
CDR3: CSVDWTGYNEQFF

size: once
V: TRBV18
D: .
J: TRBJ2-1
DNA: TGTGCCAGCTCACCAGTTGAGGACAGACGCTACAATGAGCAGTTCTTC
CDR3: CASSPVEDRRYNEQFF

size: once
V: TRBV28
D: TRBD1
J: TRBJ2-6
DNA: TGTGCCAGCACTGTTGACAGGGCCGCTAACTCTGGGGCCAACGTCCTGACTTTC
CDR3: CASTVDRAANSGANVLTF

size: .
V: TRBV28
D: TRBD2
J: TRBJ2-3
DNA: TGTGCCAGCAGTTCGGGGACGGGGGGAATGACAGATACGCAGTATTTT
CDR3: CASSSGTGGMTDTQYF

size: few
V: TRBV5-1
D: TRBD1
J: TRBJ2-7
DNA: TGCGCCAGCAGCTTGCAGGGACAGCACTACGAGCGGCAGTACTTC
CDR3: CASSLQGQHYERQYF

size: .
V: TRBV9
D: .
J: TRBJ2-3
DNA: TGTGCCAGCAGCGCCACAGGGCCAGCAGGGAGCACAGATACGCAGTATTTT
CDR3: CASSATGPAGSTDTQYF

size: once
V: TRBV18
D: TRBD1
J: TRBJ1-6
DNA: TGTGCCAGCTCAGCTCAAACGTGGACAGGAGGTTCAAATTCACCCCTCCACTTT
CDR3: CASSAQTWTGGSNSPLHF

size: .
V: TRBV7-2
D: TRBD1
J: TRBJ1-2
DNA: TGTGCCAGCTCCTCTCAGGGGGCGGGGGGCTACACCTTC
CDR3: CASSSQGAGGYTF

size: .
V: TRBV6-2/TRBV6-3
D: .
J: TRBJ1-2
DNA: TGTGCCAGCAGTCCGCGGGGGGCCCTGAGAGGCTACACCTTC
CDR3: CASSPRGALRGYTF

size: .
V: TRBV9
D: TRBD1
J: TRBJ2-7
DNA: TGTGCCAGCAGCGTAGGGATAGGGACAGGATTCTACGAGCAGTACTTC
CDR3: CASSVGIGTGFYEQYF

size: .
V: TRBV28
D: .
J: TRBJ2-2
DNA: TGTGCCAGCTTACACAGGTTGGGCCAAAGCTTGACGAAGAACACCGGGGAGCTGTTTTTT
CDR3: CASLHRLGQSLTKNTGELFF

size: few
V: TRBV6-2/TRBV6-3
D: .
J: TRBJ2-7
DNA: TGTGCCAGCAGTTACTCGAGTGGGACTGGCTCCTACGAGCAGTACTTC
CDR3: CASSYSSGTGSYEQYF

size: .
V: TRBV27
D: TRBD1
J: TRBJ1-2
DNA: TGTGCCAGCAGCACCCTGGAGGACAGGGAGGGCTATGGCTACACCTTC
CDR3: CASSTLEDREGYGYTF

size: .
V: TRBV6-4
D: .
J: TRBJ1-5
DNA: TGTGCCAAGACCGGGCCACAGGTGGGGAATCAGCCCCAGCATTTT
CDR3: CAKTGPQVGNQPQHF

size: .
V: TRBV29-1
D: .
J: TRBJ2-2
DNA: TGCAGCGTTGGACTAGTCGGGCTCGGGGAGCTGTTTTTT
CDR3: CSVGLVGLGELFF

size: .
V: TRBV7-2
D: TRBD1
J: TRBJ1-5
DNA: TGTGCCAGCAGCCCCGGACAGGGAGGGAGTCAGCCCCAGCATTTT
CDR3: CASSPGQGGSQPQHF

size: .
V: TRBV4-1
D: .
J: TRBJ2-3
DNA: TGCGCCAGCAGCCAGAACGGACTAGGGGGGGATACGCAGTATTTT
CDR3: CASSQNGLGGDTQYF

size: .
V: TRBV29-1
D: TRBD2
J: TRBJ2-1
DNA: TGCAGCGTTGTTAGCGCCCTAGCGGTATACAATGAGCAGTTCTTC
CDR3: CSVVSALAVYNEQFF

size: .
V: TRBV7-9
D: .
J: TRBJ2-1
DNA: TGTGCCAGCAGCTTAGGGCTCAGTAATGAGCAGTTCTTC
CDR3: CASSLGLSNEQFF

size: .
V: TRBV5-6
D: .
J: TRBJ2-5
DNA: TGTGCCAGCAGCTTGGACGGTACCCAAGAGACCCAGTACTTC
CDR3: CASSLDGTQETQYF

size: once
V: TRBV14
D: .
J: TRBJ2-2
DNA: TGTGCCAGCAGCCGGCGGATGAACACCGGGGAGCTGTTTTTT
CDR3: CASSRRMNTGELFF

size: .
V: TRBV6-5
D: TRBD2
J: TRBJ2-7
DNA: TGTGCCAGCAGTTACAGCGGGGCCTCCTACGAGCAGTACTTC
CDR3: CASSYSGASYEQYF

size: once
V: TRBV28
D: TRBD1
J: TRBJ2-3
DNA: TGTGCCAGCAGTCCCGGACAGGGTCCAGATACGCAGTATTTT
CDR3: CASSPGQGPDTQYF

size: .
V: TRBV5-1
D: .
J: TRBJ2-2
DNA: TGCGCCAGCAGCTGGTCCGGGACATCGAACACCGGGGAGCTGTTTTTT
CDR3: CASSWSGTSNTGELFF

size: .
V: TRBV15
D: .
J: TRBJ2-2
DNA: TGTGCCACCAGCAGAGCGGGATCCCCGAACACCGGGGAGCTGTTTTTT
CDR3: CATSRAGSPNTGELFF

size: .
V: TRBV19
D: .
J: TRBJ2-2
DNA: TGTGCCGCCGCCCAAGGGGGTCTTAACACCGGGGAGCTGTTTTTT
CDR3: CAAAQGGLNTGELFF

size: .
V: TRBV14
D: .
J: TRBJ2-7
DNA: TGTGCCAGCAGCCAAGAAAGGGTGGGGGCCCCGGGGACCTACGAGCAGTACTTC
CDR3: CASSQERVGAPGTYEQYF

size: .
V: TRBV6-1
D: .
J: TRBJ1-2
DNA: TGTGCCAGCAGTGAAGGAGTGGAGCGTAACTATGGCTACACCTTC
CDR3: CASSEGVERNYGYTF

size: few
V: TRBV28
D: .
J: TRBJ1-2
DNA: TGTGCCAGCAGTTCCGAAAGGGTGCGGGGTGGCTACACCTTC
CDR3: CASSSERVRGGYTF

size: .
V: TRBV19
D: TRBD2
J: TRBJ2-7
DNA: TGTGCCAGTGGGAGGGACGCCGGAGGATACGAGCAGTACTTC
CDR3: CASGRDAGGYEQYF

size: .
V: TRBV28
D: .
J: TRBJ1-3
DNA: TGTGCCAGCAGTCGAGATTCCCTCGCTGGAAACACCATATATTTT
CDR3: CASSRDSLAGNTIYF

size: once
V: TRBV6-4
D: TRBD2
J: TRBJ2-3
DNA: TGTGCCAGCAGTGACCTTGCGGGAGAATCAGATACGCAGTATTTT
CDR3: CASSDLAGESDTQYF

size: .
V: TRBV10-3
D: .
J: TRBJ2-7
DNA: TGTGCCCTCCGGGATGACAACTACGAGCAGTACTTC
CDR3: CALRDDNYEQYF

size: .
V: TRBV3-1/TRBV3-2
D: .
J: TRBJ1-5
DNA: TGTGCCAGCAGCACCACACAGAATCAGCCCCAGCATTTT
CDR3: CASSTTQNQPQHF

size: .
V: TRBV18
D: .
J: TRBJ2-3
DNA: TGTGCCAGCTCTGGCGGGGTCACAGATACGCAGTATTTT
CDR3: CASSGGVTDTQYF

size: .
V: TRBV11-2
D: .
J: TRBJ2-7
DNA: TGTGCCAGCAGCCCTAGGTACGAGCAGTACTTC
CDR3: CASSPRYEQYF

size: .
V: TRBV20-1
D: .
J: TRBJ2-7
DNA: TGCAGTGTGAGAAGGGGCTACGAGCAGTACTTC
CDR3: CSVRRGYEQYF

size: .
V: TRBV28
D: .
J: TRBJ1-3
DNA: TGTGCCAGCAGTCCCTCCGGACTGAACTCTGGAAACACCATATATTTT
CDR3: CASSPSGLNSGNTIYF

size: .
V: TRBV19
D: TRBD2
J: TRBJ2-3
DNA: TGTGCCAGTAGTATGGGCGGGACTAGTCTAGCAGATACGCAGTATTTT
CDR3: CASSMGGTSLADTQYF

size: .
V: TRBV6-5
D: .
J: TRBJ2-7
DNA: TGTGCCACCGTGCGGGACTACGAGCAGTACTTC
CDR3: CATVRDYEQYF